Presented here are 12 T cell receptor beta chains from one specimen sequenced in a study of T cell changes during pregnancy in multiple sclerosis. Repertoires were generated with immunoSEQ multiplex PCR, while TCRdb's copy carries only in-frame clones and drops some. Seen here are tens of thousands of clones, 75% to 95% observed once, and the top ten hold 0.4% to 0.45%. The sequenced sample was CD4+ T cells from peripheral blood mononuclear cells, obtained before pregnancy. These receptors were taken from a female donor with multiple sclerosis, enrolled in a pregnancy study.

This chain uses TRBV12-5 with TRBJ2-2; 12 bases line up with TRBD1. The ends lost 2 bases at V and 6 bases at J; junction bases unmatched: 10. The CDR3 has 18 amino acids. The germline V gene encodes CDR1 LGHNT and CDR2 FRNRAP. CDR3: CASGLLGMGQGAPGELFF. CDR3 nucleotide sequence: TGTGCTAGTGGTTTGTTGGGGATGGGACAGGGGGCCCCCGGGGAGCTGTTTTTT.

V usage is TRBV5-8 and J usage is TRBJ1-3; possibly TRBD1 for D (5 bases). V was pared by 1 base and J by 4 bases, with 9 bases between. The CDR3 is made up of 14 amino acids. CDR1 and CDR2 (germline): SGHTS, YDEGEE. As DNA, the CDR3 is TGTGCCAGCAGCTTGCGGGGGGAAGGAAACACCATATATTTT. Translating it yields CASSLRGEGNTIYF.

The rearrangement uses TRBV7-9 and TRBJ1-5; a possible D gene is TRBD1 (6 bases). This CDR3 region has 19 residues. The germline CDR1 and CDR2 sequences are SEHNR and FQNEAQ (reference sequence). Deletions cut 5 bases from V and 0 bases from J, with 23 bases between. As DNA, the CDR3 is TGTGCCAGCAGCCCTGGGGGGGCAGGAGATTGGTATAGCAATCAGCCCCAGCATTTT. Translating gives CASSPGGAGDWYSNQPQHF.

The rearrangement uses TRBV7-9 and TRBJ1-3; possibly TRBD1 for D (5 bases). This CDR3 contains 14 residues. Looked up from germline, CDR1 is SEHNR and CDR2 is FQNEAQ (reference sequence). The V end lost 4 bases, the J end lost 4 bases, and 11 bases lay between the germline ends. The CDR3 DNA sequence: TGTGCCAGCAGCTCTACAGGTTCCGGAAACACCATATATTTT. Its translation: CASSSTGSGNTIYF. The whole variable domain, filled in from reference TRBV7-9 and TRBJ1-3, reads DTGVSQNPRHKITKRGQNVTFRCDPISEHNRLYWYRQTLGQGPEFLTYFQNEAQLEKSRLLSDRFSAERPKGSFSTLEIQRTEQGDSAMYLCASSSTGSGNTIYFGEGSWLTVV.

The V and J genes are TRBV27 and TRBJ1-1; TRBD1 matches 9 bases. The CDR3 totals 13 residues. Germline lookup yields CDR1 MNHEY and CDR2 SMNVEV (reference sequence). With 6 bases clipped from V and 7 bases from J, the junction kept 6 bases outside the gene matches. CDR3 residues: CASRPQGAVEAFF. The CDR3 DNA reads TGTGCCAGCAGACCACAGGGGGCCGTTGAAGCTTTCTTT.

The chain links TRBV5-1 to TRBJ2-5; D not certain. This CDR3 comprises 13 residues. V dropped 4 bases and J dropped 2 bases, with 9 bases sitting between them. The germline V gene has CDR1 SGHRS and CDR2 YFSETQ. The CDR3 nucleotides are TGCGCCAGCAGCCCTCAGTCGCAAGAGACCCAGTACTTC. Its translation: CASSPQSQETQYF.

This sequence joins TRBV11-3 and TRBJ1-4; D gene uncertain. V lost 5 bases to trimming and J lost 7 bases, with 11 bases between them. The germline gives CDR1 SGHNT, CDR2 YENEEA. The length of the CDR3 is 13 residues. Here the CDR3 reads CASSPRSGEKLFF. CDR3 in DNA: TGTGCCAGCAGCCCGCGGTCGGGTGAAAAACTGTTTTTT.

The V and J genes are TRBV7-3 and TRBJ2-1; tentatively, D is TRBD2 (5 bases). Germline loops: CDR1 SGHTA, CDR2 FQGTGA. V was pared by 5 bases and J by 7 bases, with 15 bases between. This CDR3 is built from 14 residues. This CDR3 is CASSATTGKNEQFF. CDR3 sequence (DNA): TGTGCCAGCAGCGCTACCACCGGGAAAAATGAGCAGTTCTTC. Using reference TRBV7-3 and TRBJ2-1 for the parts outside the CDR3, the full variable domain is GAGVSQTPSNKVTEKGKYVELRCDPISGHTALYWYRQSLGQGPEFLIYFQGTGAADDSGLPNDRFFAVRPEGSVSTLKIQRTERGDSAVYLCASSATTGKNEQFFGPGTRLTVL.

The genes are TRBV18 and TRBJ1-2; 7 bases agree with TRBD1. CDR1 is KGHSH and CDR2 is LQKENI in the germline V gene. This CDR3 contains 14 residues. Trimming removed 3 bases from V and 3 bases from J; junction bases left unmatched: 4. The CDR3 loop reads CASSPGTADYGYTF. The CDR3 bases are TGTGCCAGCTCACCCGGGACAGCTGACTATGGCTACACCTTC.

This clone showed up just once. V gene TRBV30 combines with J gene TRBJ2-1; 8 bases line up with TRBD2. CDR3 size: 13 residues. Germline CDR1 is GTSNPN and CDR2 is SVGIG (reference sequence). Unmatched junction bases numbered 10, after V lost 5 bases and J lost 10 bases. The DNA of the CDR3 is TGTGCCTGGGCCTGGGCGGGGGGACGAGAGCAGTTCTTC. Amino acids: CAWAWAGGREQFF.

This clone showed up just once. This chain uses TRBV10-3 with TRBJ1-5, with a tentative D call TRBD1 (5 bases). There are 15 residues in the CDR3. Trimming pared 6 bases from V and 1 base from J, leaving 13 bases between. Germline assignment: CDR1 ENHRY and CDR2 SYGVKD. The CDR3 protein is CAISPREGSNQPQHF. The CDR3 DNA reads as TGTGCCATCAGCCCCAGGGAGGGCAGCAATCAGCCCCAGCATTTT.

The chain links TRBV2 to TRBJ1-5; TRBD1 is a possible D gene (5 bases). This CDR3 is built from 14 residues. Germline V lookup: CDR1 SNHLY, CDR2 FYNNEI. V lost 6 bases, J lost 2 bases, and 11 bases lay in between. DNA for the CDR3: TGTGCCAGCAGCGGACAAACGGGCAATCAGCCCCAGCATTTT. This sequence encodes CASSGQTGNQPQHF.